Listed below are T cell receptor beta chains from one sample, sequenced in a study of blood T cell repertoires in COVID-19. Here immunoSEQ multiplex PCR was the method, and the copy in TCRdb shows in-frame clones only, minus some. The sample yields nearly 350,000 clones, almost 90% seen once. The source material was peripheral blood. The receptors come from a woman in her sixties or seventies with COVID-19, enrolled during active disease. The CDR3 runs from the conserved cysteine through the conserved F or W. Fields, in order: J gene, clone size, D gene, V gene, CDR3 DNA, CDR3 protein. A D gene is named only where the DNA matches it firmly. Size tells how often a clone was seen (once, few, many) or the class of an expanded clone, and some rows leave it out.

TRBJ1-2 | few | NA | TRBV6-1 | TGTGCCAGCAGTGACAACCGGTATGGCTACACCTTC | CASSDNRYGYTF
TRBJ1-1 | once | NA | TRBV5-6 | TGTGCCAGCAGCACAGCAGGAAACACTGAAGCTTTCTTT | CASSTAGNTEAFF
TRBJ2-7 | NA | TRBD1 | TRBV7-9 | TGTGCCAGCAGCTTAAAAACAGGGGATGCGATCTACGAGCAGTACTTC | CASSLKTGDAIYEQYF
TRBJ2-1 | NA | TRBD2 | TRBV5-1 | TGCGCCAGCAGCCAAAGAGGGACTACCTACAATGAGCAGTTCTTC | CASSQRGTTYNEQFF
TRBJ2-3 | NA | TRBD2 | TRBV7-8 | TGTGCCAGCAGCTTAGAACAGCGGGGTGTGACAGATACGCAGTATTTT | CASSLEQRGVTDTQYF
TRBJ1-6 | once | NA | TRBV6-2/TRBV6-3 | TGTGCCAGCAGTTACTCGAATGCGGGTAAGGGGAGGATTGATTCACCCCTCCACTTT | CASSYSNAGKGRIDSPLHF
TRBJ2-5 | NA | TRBD1 | TRBV29-1 | TGCAGCGTCGCGGGACAGGCAAAAGAGACCCAGTACTTC | CSVAGQAKETQYF
TRBJ1-2 | once | TRBD1 | TRBV19 | TGTGCCGCCGGGACAGGGGGCTTCAACTATGGCTACACCTTC | CAAGTGGFNYGYTF
TRBJ2-1 | NA | NA | TRBV11-2 | TGTGCCAGCAGCTTGACAAATGAGCAGTTCTTC | CASSLTNEQFF
TRBJ2-5 | NA | TRBD2 | TRBV7-9 | TGTGCCAGCAGCTTAGCCCTCAGCGGGGGGCTACTTCAGTACTTC | CASSLALSGGLLQYF
TRBJ1-2 | NA | NA | TRBV19 | TGTGCCAGTAGTATAGCCCCCACAGTTTCCTATGGCTACACCTTC | CASSIAPTVSYGYTF
TRBJ1-5 | NA | TRBD1 | TRBV19 | TGTGCCACCGACGGTGGACAGGGCGGATTAAATCAGCCCCAGCATTTT | CATDGGQGGLNQPQHF
TRBJ2-7 | NA | NA | TRBV3-1/TRBV3-2 | TGTGCCAGCAGCCAAGACCAGGATTCCTACGAGCAGTACTTC | CASSQDQDSYEQYF
TRBJ2-3 | NA | NA | TRBV7-9 | TGTGCCAGCAGCTTCAGGGATCCCCAGGATACGCAGTATTTT | CASSFRDPQDTQYF
TRBJ1-5 | once | NA | TRBV2 | TGTGCCAGCAGTGGTCGGGTTCGGGATCAGCCCCAGCATTTT | CASSGRVRDQPQHF
TRBJ2-5 | NA | TRBD2 | TRBV14 | TGTGCCAGCAGCCAAGAACTAGCGGGGGACTCATTTGCCCGAGAGACCCAGTACTTC | CASSQELAGDSFARETQYF
TRBJ1-2 | NA | TRBD1 | TRBV25-1 | TGTGCCAGCAGGGGGTGGACAGGGGGCGATGGCTACACCTTC | CASRGWTGGDGYTF